The 14 T cell receptor beta chains presented below share a single source sample, sequenced in a study of Graves' ophthalmopathy and Graves' hyperthyroidism (dated by TCRdb to 2017 to 2018). The instrument given in TCRdb is Illumina HiSeq 2000. TCR beta CDR3 regions were amplified from RNA transcripts for repertoire sequencing. A first-round RT-PCR used HTBI primers with the Qiagen OneStep RT-PCR kit, followed by a second-round multiplex PCR, size selection and purification. The public sequencing data were trimmed at Q25 with fastp and processed into clonotypes with MiXCR by TCRdb, which kept only in-frame beta chains. Entries that share a CDR3 protein sequence are merged under the most common genes and DNA. The sample data list around 400,000 distinct CDR3 sequences, and around 20% of these were observed just once. The ten largest account for roughly 3% of the sample. Sequenced material: peripheral blood. These receptors originate from a woman between 18 and 29 years old with stable Graves' hyperthyroidism. Donor details come from another sample of the same person, matched by shared clones.

This clonotype was counted many times. The J gene is TRBJ1-2, the V gene TRBV2; D is unresolved. The CDR3 contains 13 residues. Germline V gives CDR1 SNHLY, CDR2 FYNNEI. The V end lost 1 base, the J end lost 2 bases, and 5 bases lay between the germline ends. DNA for the CDR3: TGTGCCAGCAGTGAAGGGCAGAACTATGGCTACACCTTC. This codes for CASSEGQNYGYTF.

This clonotype was recorded at least ten times. The chain recombines TRBV28 with TRBJ1-1, with 10 bases lining up with TRBD1. There are 15 residues in the CDR3. V lost 6 bases, J lost 3 bases, and 7 bases stayed unmatched. Per the germline V gene, CDR1 is MDHEN and CDR2 is SYDVKM. The CDR3 DNA sequence: TGTGCCAGCAGGGAAAGGGACAGGGGCTACACTGAAGCTTTCTTT. This codes for CASRERDRGYTEAFF.

This clonotype was found many times. The CDR3 DNA is TGTGCCTGGAGTGTATTCCGGGCCTATAGCAATCAGCCCCAGCATTTT. It is translated as CAWSVFRAYSNQPQHF. The chain recombines TRBV30 with TRBJ1-5; D unclear. Germline V gives CDR1 GTSNPN, CDR2 SVGIG (reference sequence). V was cut by 0 bases and J by 0 bases, with 12 bases left in between. CDR3 length: 16 residues.

Ten or more counts support this clonotype. The J gene is TRBJ2-7, the V gene TRBV12-3 or TRBV12-4; 7 bases agree with TRBD1. The V and J ends lost 0 bases and 2 bases, in that order; junction bases with no gene match: 4. The CDR3 has 15 residues. The CDR3 DNA sequence: TGTGCCAGCAGTTTAGCTCGGGACAGTCCCTACGAGCAGTACTTC. The encoded protein is CASSLARDSPYEQYF.

In its sample, this clonotype was seen many times. CDR3 in amino acids: CASSPRTGVGGTEAFF. CDR3 coding DNA: TGTGCCAGCAGTCCGAGAACAGGGGTGGGAGGGACTGAAGCTTTCTTT. The chain is built from TRBV27 and TRBJ1-1; 7 nucleotides match TRBD1. The germline CDR1 and CDR2 sequences are MNHEY and SMNVEV (reference sequence). V was pared by 5 bases and J by 5 bases, with 14 bases of the junction left unmatched. The CDR3 is 16 amino acids.

This clonotype was found many times. This chain connects TRBV13 to TRBJ2-7; 8 bases are a match to TRBD2. In germline, CDR1 is PRHDT, CDR2 FYEKMQ (reference sequence). V trimming: 4 bases; J trimming: 0 bases; junction bases outside the gene matches: 8. This CDR3 spans 16 amino acids. CDR3 residues: CASSSKREPLSYEQYF. CDR3 nucleotides: TGTGCCAGCAGCTCCAAGCGGGAGCCCCTCTCCTACGAGCAGTACTTC.

The gene calls are TRBV12-3 or TRBV12-4 and TRBJ1-1; TRBD1 aligns across 8 bases. Trimming removed 4 bases from V and 5 bases from J; junction bases left unmatched: 9. The CDR3 consists of 15 residues. The CDR3 nucleotides read TGTGCCAGCAGTTCCGCCGGACAGGGCGGAACTGAAGCTTTCTTT. Translating it yields CASSSAGQGGTEAFF.

In its sample, this clonotype was seen many times. The J gene is TRBJ2-5, the V gene TRBV29-1, with TRBD2 matching 9 bases. The CDR3 is made up of 15 amino acids. V lost 2 bases and J lost 5; bases outside the gene matches: 9. The germline V gene has CDR1 SQVTM and CDR2 ANQGSEA. CDR3 nucleotides: TGCAGCGTTGAAAGGGCGGGAGGGCCGTGGGAGACCCAGTACTTC. It codes for CSVERAGGPWETQYF.

This clonotype has a count of ten or more. The chain recombines TRBV6-5 with TRBJ2-5; possibly TRBD2 for D (5 bases). Deletions cut 2 bases from V and 10 bases from J, with 17 bases between. The CDR3 consists of 14 residues. Germline V gene data show CDR1 as MNHEY and CDR2 as SVGAGI. CDR3: CASSYAPGELGQYF. Written as DNA, the CDR3 is TGTGCCAGCAGTTACGCTCCCGGGGAGCTGGGCCAGTACTTC.

This clonotype was seen many times. The V call is TRBV5-5, the J call TRBJ2-7, with D possibly matching TRBD1 (6 bases). V lost 4 bases and J lost 3, with 20 bases in between. The CDR3 contains 16 residues. The V gene's germline CDR1 is SGHKS and CDR2 YYEKEE (reference sequence). The CDR3 is CASSTGVAQGIYEQYF. The CDR3, as DNA: TGTGCCAGCAGCACGGGCGTGGCACAGGGAATCTACGAGCAGTACTTC.

The chain combines TRBV20-1 with TRBJ1-1; no reliable D call. This CDR3 comprises 13 residues. Trimming removed 0 bases from V and 8 bases from J, with 13 bases in between. Germline V gives CDR1 DFQATT, CDR2 SNEGSKA (reference sequence). The CDR3 spells CSARDLLAFEAFF. For the CDR3, the DNA is TGCAGTGCTAGAGATCTCTTGGCATTCGAAGCTTTCTTT.

This clonotype has at least ten counts. The chain joins TRBV20-1 to TRBJ2-5, with unresolved D. This CDR3 is 13 amino acids long. CDR1 is DFQATT, CDR2 SNEGSKA, per germline (reference sequence). V was cut by 5 bases and J by 5 bases, with 15 bases left in between. The CDR3: CSAVRPAGETQYF. The CDR3, as DNA: TGCAGTGCTGTACGGCCCGCCGGGGAGACCCAGTACTTC.

The sample holds many counts of this clonotype. The chain combines TRBV18 with TRBJ2-7, with 9 bases fitting TRBD2. This CDR3 spans 16 amino acids. Germline V CDR1 and CDR2: KGHSH, LQKENI. V shed 6 bases, J shed 2 bases, and the junction held 11 bases outside the gene matches. CDR3: CASSPWGLARPYEQYF. In DNA, the CDR3 is TGTGCCAGCTCCCCTTGGGGACTAGCTAGGCCCTACGAGCAGTACTTC.

The V call is TRBV6-2 or TRBV6-3, the J call TRBJ2-5, with 10 nucleotides matching TRBD2. J lost 5 bases, V lost 0 bases, and 0 bases had no gene match. The CDR3 spans 14 residues. CDR1 MNHEY and CDR2 SVGEGT come from the germline V gene. The CDR3 reads CASSYSLAGETQYF. DNA for the CDR3: TGTGCCAGCAGTTACTCACTAGCGGGGGAGACCCAGTACTTC.